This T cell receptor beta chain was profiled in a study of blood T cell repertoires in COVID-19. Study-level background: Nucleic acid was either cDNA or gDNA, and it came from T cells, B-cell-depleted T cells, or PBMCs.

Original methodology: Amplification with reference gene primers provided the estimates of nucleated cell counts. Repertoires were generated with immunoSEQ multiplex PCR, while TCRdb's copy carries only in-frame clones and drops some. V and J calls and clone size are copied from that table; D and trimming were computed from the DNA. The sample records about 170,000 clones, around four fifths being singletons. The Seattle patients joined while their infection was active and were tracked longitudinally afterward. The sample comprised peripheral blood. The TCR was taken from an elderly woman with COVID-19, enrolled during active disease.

Here the CDR3 reads CASSFQGWGNSPLHF. CDR3 nucleotides: TGTGCCAGCAGCTTCCAGGGGTGGGGGAATTCACCCCTCCACTTT. The rearrangement uses TRBV7-8 and TRBJ1-6; D possibly corresponds to TRBD1 (6 bases). The CDR3 runs to 15 residues. Per germline, CDR1 SGHVS and CDR2 FQNEAQ. Trimming stripped 3 bases from V and 7 bases from J, with 13 bases between.